Below are 17 T cell receptor beta chains sequenced from a single sample in a study of B cell selection in AIRE deficiency. Sorting defined conventional CD4 T cells as CD4+CD127+. Sequencing was performed with immunoSEQ multiplex PCR; in TCRdb, only in-frame clones are kept and a portion is missing. This repertoire shows 20,000 to 25,000 clones, almost 97% found once; its top ten account for approximately 0.31%. Sequenced: conventional CD4+ T cells sorted from PBMCs. The receptors shown here come from a human donor with AIRE deficiency.

The V call is TRBV6-6, the J call TRBJ2-7; D may match TRBD1 or TRBD2 (6 bases each). CDR1 MNHNY and CDR2 SVGAGI come from the germline V gene (reference sequence). With 6 bases removed from V and 5 bases from J, the gap between germline ends came to 20 bases. There are 15 residues in the CDR3. CDR3 residues: CASSPLGGARNEQYF. The CDR3, as DNA: TGTGCCAGCAGCCCCCTGGGGGGCGCGCGGAACGAGCAGTACTTC.

The J gene is TRBJ2-1, the V gene TRBV7-2, with D perhaps TRBD1 (5 bases). The CDR3 totals 15 residues. The germline CDR1 and CDR2 sequences are SGHTA and FQGNSA. The ends were cut back, 2 bases at V and 9 bases at J, with 17 bases in the middle. In nucleotides, the CDR3 is TGTGCCAGCAGCTTATTGAGTGTGGTAGGGGTTGAGCAGTTCTTC. Its protein is CASSLLSVVGVEQFF.

V is TRBV10-3 and J is TRBJ2-1; maybe TRBD2 (6 bases). Germline V gene sequence: CDR1 ENHRY, CDR2 SYGVKD. V was pared by 6 bases and J by 5 bases, with 14 bases between. The CDR3 contains 14 residues. CDR3 in amino acids: CAISLAVQNNEQFF. CDR3 sequence (DNA): TGTGCCATCAGCTTAGCGGTACAGAACAATGAGCAGTTCTTC.

This chain connects TRBV4-1 to TRBJ2-3, with 11 nucleotides matching TRBD2. The CDR3 has 18 amino acids. Germline trimming cut 2 bases from V and 6 bases from J; bases unmatched to any gene: 13. Germline V gene lookup returns CDR1 MGHRA and CDR2 YSYEKL. The DNA of the CDR3 is TGCGCCAGCAGCCAATTATTAGCGGGGGGGGTATTGCGGGATACGCAGTATTTT. This codes for CASSQLLAGGVLRDTQYF.

The chain is built from TRBV27 and TRBJ2-3; D is unresolved. Trimming took off 0 bases at V and 1 base at J, with 2 bases between the two ends. CDR3 size: 13 residues. Germline CDR1 and CDR2: MNHEY and SMNVEV (reference sequence). The CDR3 coding sequence is TGTGCCAGCAGTTTATCTCGCACAGATACGCAGTATTTT. It codes for CASSLSRTDTQYF.

V gene TRBV5-1 combines with J gene TRBJ2-2; D ambiguous. Germline CDR1 and CDR2: SGHRS and YFSETQ. There are 13 residues in the CDR3. Trimming shortened V by 4 bases and J by 6 bases, and 10 bases separated the two germline ends. This CDR3 is CASSLAVAGELFF. The CDR3 DNA reads as TGCGCCAGCAGCCTGGCCGTGGCCGGGGAGCTGTTTTTT.

This chain uses TRBV7-2 with TRBJ2-2; either TRBD1 or TRBD2 may fit D (5 bases each). Trimming stripped 4 bases from V and 2 bases from J, with 17 bases between. Germline CDR1 is SGHTA and CDR2 is FQGNSA. This CDR3 spans 17 amino acids. CDR3 in amino acids: CASSWTSGRANTGELFF. The DNA of the CDR3 is TGTGCCAGCAGCTGGACATCGGGACGGGCAAACACCGGGGAGCTGTTTTTT. The whole variable domain, filled in from reference TRBV7-2 and TRBJ2-2, reads GAGVSQSPSNKVTEKGKDVELRCDPISGHTALYWYRQSLGQGLEFLIYFQGNSAPDKSGLPSDRFSAERTGGSVSTLTIQRTQQEDSAVYLCASSWTSGRANTGELFFGEGSRLTVL.

The gene calls are TRBV28 and TRBJ2-3; TRBD2 matches at 9 bases. The CDR3 length is 13 residues. CDR1 MDHEN and CDR2 SYDVKM come from the germline V gene. The ends lost 5 bases at V and 7 bases at J; junction bases unmatched: 4. The CDR3 region has the DNA TGTGCCAGCAGTGGTAGCGGGAGTTATACGCAGTATTTT. Residues: CASSGSGSYTQYF.

This rearrangement joins TRBV5-4 to TRBJ1-2; 9 bases are a match to TRBD1. The CDR3 spans 15 residues. Germline V gene sequence: CDR1 SGHNT, CDR2 YYREEE (reference sequence). The V gene end was trimmed by 4 bases and the J gene end by 4 bases; junction bases not matched to a gene: 8. CDR3 DNA: TGTGCCAGCAGCCAAAACAGGGGGCGCGGCTATGGCTACACCTTC. Translating it yields CASSQNRGRGYGYTF. Together with reference TRBV5-4 and TRBJ1-2, the CDR3 gives the full variable domain: ETGVTQSPTHLIKTRGQQVTLRCSSQSGHNTVSWYQQALGQGPQFIFQYYREEENGRGNFPPRFSGLQFPNYSSELNVNALELDDSALYLCASSQNRGRGYGYTFGSGTRLTVV.

This clone was seen just once. The CDR3 coding sequence is TGCGCCAGCAGCTTACATCGACAGGGGACTGAAGCTTTCTTT. Protein sequence: CASSLHRQGTEAFF. The genes are TRBV5-1 and TRBJ1-1; TRBD1 matches 8 bases. The J segment lost 5 bases and the V segment lost 2 bases, leaving 5 bases of the junction unmatched. In germline, CDR1 is SGHRS, CDR2 YFSETQ. The CDR3 consists of 14 residues.

This chain connects TRBV7-9 to TRBJ2-5, with 8 bases that match TRBD2. Losses at the gene ends were 3 bases for V and 5 bases for J; bases not matched to a gene: 8. This CDR3 region has 15 residues. Germline CDR1 is SEHNR and CDR2 is FQNEAQ (reference sequence). DNA for the CDR3: TGTGCCAGCAGCTTCATCATTAGCGGGGCTGAGACCCAGTACTTC. This encodes CASSFIISGAETQYF.

V gene TRBV7-2 combines with J gene TRBJ2-6; D perhaps matches TRBD2 (5 bases). Between the trimmed V and J ends, which lost 3 bases and 2 bases, there was a span of 11 bases. Per germline, CDR1 SGHTA and CDR2 FQGNSA. The CDR3 runs to 16 residues. The DNA for the CDR3 is TGTGCCAGCAGCTTGTTGGGAGCGGCTGGGGCCAACGTCCTGACTTTC. It is translated as CASSLLGAAGANVLTF.

The J gene is TRBJ1-2, the V gene TRBV7-9; 7 bases match TRBD1. The trim removed 5 bases at V and 4 bases at J, leaving 13 bases unmatched. Germline lookup yields CDR1 SEHNR and CDR2 FQNEAQ (reference sequence). The CDR3 consists of 16 residues. The chain's CDR3 is CASSRTGTFGIYGYTF. The CDR3 DNA is TGTGCCAGCAGCCGGACAGGCACCTTCGGTATCTATGGCTACACCTTC.

The chain carries TRBV6-6 and TRBJ1-2; 9 positions match TRBD1. The length of the CDR3 is 13 residues. Germline lookup yields CDR1 MNHNY and CDR2 SVGAGI (reference sequence). The J segment lost 7 bases and the V segment lost 4 bases, leaving 4 bases of the junction unmatched. The CDR3 region has the DNA TGTGCCAGCAGTTCAGGGACAGGGTTTGGCTACACCTTC. Protein sequence: CASSSGTGFGYTF.

This clone was seen once. The chain uses TRBV6-1 and TRBJ2-7; D possibly matches TRBD1 or TRBD2 (7 bases each). Trimming took off 8 bases at V and 3 bases at J, with 20 bases between the two ends. CDR3 length: 15 residues. Germline-derived CDR1 and CDR2 are MNHNS and SASEGT. The CDR3 protein is CASAGTERGIYEQYF. For the CDR3, the DNA is TGTGCCAGCGCGGGGACAGAGCGGGGTATCTACGAGCAGTACTTC.

The chain couples TRBV6-1 to TRBJ2-7, with 7 bases matching TRBD1. V lost 7 bases to trimming and J lost 2 bases; unmatched junction nucleotides: 5. This CDR3 spans 13 amino acids. The germline V gene has CDR1 MNHNS and CDR2 SASEGT. The CDR3 DNA reads as TGTGCCAGCAATAGACAGGGAACCTACGAGCAGTACTTC. Its protein product is CASNRQGTYEQYF.

The J gene is TRBJ1-2, the V gene TRBV19; 7 bases align to TRBD1. The CDR3 runs 13 residues. The V and J ends lost 5 bases and 4 bases, in that order; junction bases with no gene match: 4. Germline CDR1 LNHDA, CDR2 SQIVND (reference sequence). The CDR3, as DNA: TGTGCCAGTAGTCCGACAGGGAGCTATGGCTACACCTTC. As protein: CASSPTGSYGYTF.